This TCR beta chain appears in the sequencing data of a study of pediatric ulcerative colitis. Measured with immunoSEQ multiplex PCR; TCRdb has only the in-frame clones, and not every one. The profile shows tens of thousands of clones, roughly nine tenths of them singletons. This clone was recorded only once. What it recognizes is unknown. CDR1 is WSHSY, CDR2 SAAADI, per germline. This CDR3 is 14 amino acids long. V was pared by 7 bases and J by 5 bases, with 18 bases between. General observations from the study: Ulcerative colitis patients shared more blood-rectal clones than controls.

The chain uses TRBV10-2 and TRBJ2-7; tentative D call: TRBD1 (6 bases). The TCR originated in a boy younger than 18 with severe ulcerative colitis. Sequencing input: blood. Here the CDR3 reads CASTIKGVANEQYF. In DNA form, the CDR3 reads TGCGCCAGCACCATCAAGGGGGTAGCCAACGAGCAGTACTTC.